Below are 10 T cell receptor beta chains sequenced from a single sample in a study of cytomegalovirus exposure and HLA in healthy donors. PCR was performed using 60 Vbeta and 13 Jbeta primers. Profiling relied on immunoSEQ multiplex PCR, and the TCRdb table lists in-frame clones only, not all of them. The listing contains approximately 40,000 clones. The sequenced material came from PBMCs. These receptors originate from a human donor in good health.

J is TRBJ2-5 and V is TRBV19; 8 bases are a match to TRBD2. CDR3 length equals 14 residues. Germline assignment: CDR1 LNHDA and CDR2 SQIVND (reference sequence). The V gene end was trimmed by 5 bases and the J gene end by 4 bases; junction bases not matched to a gene: 6. In DNA, the CDR3 is TGTGCCAGTAGTCAGAGCGGGGGTGGAGAGACCCAGTACTTC. Residues: CASSQSGGGETQYF.

The chain joins TRBV7-3 to TRBJ1-2, with TRBD1 matching over 7 bases. The CDR3 consists of 13 residues. J lost 8 bases, V lost 3 bases, and 6 bases had no gene match. Germline values: CDR1 SGHTA, CDR2 FQGTGA. The CDR3 reads CASSFDRESGYTF. In DNA, the CDR3 is TGTGCCAGCAGCTTCGACAGGGAGAGCGGCTACACCTTC.

The chain joins TRBV27 to TRBJ2-5, with D hard to call. The CDR3 loop spans 13 amino acids. Germline CDR1 MNHEY, CDR2 SMNVEV (reference sequence). V was clipped by 3 bases and J by 1 base, with 6 bases between them. The CDR3 DNA reads as TGTGCCAGCAGTTTTTATTTCCAAGAGACCCAGTACTTC. Amino acid sequence: CASSFYFQETQYF.

The genes are TRBV10-1 and TRBJ2-7; 8 nucleotides match TRBD2. Germline-derived CDR1 and CDR2 are WNHNN and SYGVQD (reference sequence). V gave up 2 bases and J gave up 7 bases; unmatched junction bases: 13. The CDR3 is made up of 16 amino acids. The CDR3 bases are TGCGCCAGCAGTGAGCGTAGCGGGATCGGCTGGGAAGAGCAGTACTTC. The encoded protein is CASSERSGIGWEEQYF.

The rearrangement links TRBV4-2 to TRBJ2-7; D call uncertain. Between the trimmed V and J ends, which lost 0 bases and 2 bases, there was a span of 11 bases. Germline CDR1 reads LGHNA; CDR2 reads YNFKEQ. CDR3 size: 15 residues. CDR3 DNA sequence: TGTGCCAGCAGCCAAGATAGTACAGTCGCCTACGAGCAGTACTTC. Its translation is CASSQDSTVAYEQYF.

The chain links TRBV18 to TRBJ2-3; 7 bases fit TRBD1. The CDR3 runs 15 residues. J was trimmed by 4 bases and V by 3 bases; bases with no gene match: 7. Germline V CDR1 and CDR2: KGHSH, LQKENI. The CDR3 spells CASSPASTGSDTQYF. CDR3 nucleotides: TGTGCCAGCTCACCGGCATCGACAGGGTCAGATACGCAGTATTTT.

CDR3 nucleotides: TGTGCCAGTAGTGTCCAGTCGGGGGGAAGGTACGAGCAGTACTTC. Translated: CASSVQSGGRYEQYF. The chain carries TRBV19 and TRBJ2-7; 7 bases are shared with TRBD2. The CDR3 extends over 15 amino acids. The J segment lost 4 bases and the V segment lost 5 bases, leaving 11 bases of the junction unmatched. Germline V gene data show CDR1 as LNHDA and CDR2 as SQIVND (reference sequence).

This chain joins TRBV5-1 and TRBJ2-5; 12 positions agree with TRBD2. The length of the CDR3 is 14 residues. The junction had 2 bases not matched to a gene; V was cut back by 3 bases and J by 5 bases. Looked up from germline, CDR1 is SGHRS and CDR2 is YFSETQ. DNA of the CDR3: TGCGCCAGCAGCTCCCTAGCGGGGGGGGAGACCCAGTACTTC. Translated, it gives CASSSLAGGETQYF.

The V gene is TRBV4-1, the J gene TRBJ1-2, with D unclear. V shed 1 base and J shed 5 bases, with 8 bases lying between them. Germline CDR1 is MGHRA and CDR2 is YSYEKL. The CDR3 sequence is 13 residues long. In DNA form, the CDR3 reads TGCGCCAGCAGCCAAGTAGGAGCATATGGCTACACCTTC. This sequence encodes CASSQVGAYGYTF.

The rearrangement links TRBV5-5 to TRBJ2-7; 8 nucleotides agree with TRBD2. The junction had 7 bases not matched to a gene; V was cut back by 1 base and J by 4 bases. From germline, CDR1 is SGHKS and CDR2 YYEKEE (reference sequence). The CDR3 length is 15 residues. The CDR3 region is CASSLYVGGAYEQYF. The CDR3 nucleotides are TGTGCCAGCAGCTTGTACGTCGGGGGGGCTTACGAGCAGTACTTC.